Listed below are T cell receptor beta chains from one sample, sequenced in a study of tumor and adjacent non-tumor tissue in lung cancer. From the multiplex PCR reads, TCRdb called clonotypes with MiXCR, one entry per CDR3 protein. The top ten hold around 45% of the sample, which has 35,000 to 50,000 distinct CDR3 sequences, roughly 60% seen once. Sequencing was done on a sample of distant non-tumor lung tissue. The receptors stem from a man aged 50-60 years with non-small cell lung cancer. Both conserved end residues are part of each CDR3. Fields, in order: CDR3 DNA, CDR3 protein, V gene, D gene, clone size, J gene. The D gene is left open where the match is weak. Not every row has a clone size; where given, it reads once, few, many or a size class.

TGTGCCAGCAGTTACCTGGAGAGGCGGGATGGCGAGCAGTACTTT,CASSYLERRDGEQYF,TRBV28,-,-,TRBJ2-7
TGTGCCAGCGGCTTAGAACTCGTCCCTAATACGCGGTATTTT,CASGLELVPNTRYF,TRBV7-9,-,-,TRBJ2-3
TGTGCCACCAGAGGAACAGGGCTCGTTGGCGGGGAGCTGTTTTTT,CATRGTGLVGGELFF,TRBV24-1,-,many,TRBJ2-2
TGTACCAGTAGTGAGGGGGCAGGGGATGGCTACACCTTC,CTSSEGAGDGYTF,TRBV6-1,TRBD1,-,TRBJ1-2
TGTGCCAGCAGTTCGGCCCTACCGAACACTGAAGCTTTCTTT,CASSSALPNTEAFF,TRBV5-4,-,many,TRBJ1-1
TGCACCAGCAGCCTGCGGTCAGATACGCAGTATTTT,CTSSLRSDTQYF,TRBV5-1,-,-,TRBJ2-3
TGTGCCAGCAGCTCATCCGGGACTAGCGGGGGCGCGAGCAATGAGCAGTTCTTC,CASSSSGTSGGASNEQFF,TRBV7-9,TRBD2,medium-sized,TRBJ2-1
TGTGCCAGCAGCTTAGAACCTCAGGGACAGCCCCAGCATTTT,CASSLEPQGQPQHF,TRBV7-8,-,many,TRBJ1-5
TGCAGTGCTAGCGACTACATTAATCAGCCCCAGCATTTT,CSASDYINQPQHF,TRBV20-1,-,many,TRBJ1-5
TGCGCCAGCAGCTTGGGCCCATTCCCCTACGAGCAGTACTTC,CASSLGPFPYEQYF,TRBV5-1,-,few,TRBJ2-7
TGTGCCAGCAGCTTAGCGGGGGGGCAGCCAGATACGCAGTATTTT,CASSLAGGQPDTQYF,TRBV11-2,TRBD2,once,TRBJ2-3
TGTGCCAGCAGTTACGTTTGGGGTACTGGCACTGAAGCTTTCTTT,CASSYVWGTGTEAFF,TRBV6-5,-,many,TRBJ1-1
TGCAGTGCTAGAGATCAGGGAGTAGCGGGGGAGACCCAGTACTTC,CSARDQGVAGETQYF,TRBV20-1,TRBD2,-,TRBJ2-5
TGTGCCAGCAGCTTAGCGACAGGGGAGGACACAGGTCCGCAGTATTTT,CASSLATGEDTGPQYF,TRBV7-9,TRBD1,-,TRBJ2-3
TGTGCCTGGAGTCGGGGGACTAGCGGCTACGAGCAGTACTTC,CAWSRGTSGYEQYF,TRBV30,TRBD2,many,TRBJ2-7
TGCAGTGCAACGGGTGGGGCCGGGCAGCCCCAGCATTTT,CSATGGAGQPQHF,TRBV20-1,-,few,TRBJ1-5